Listed here are 2 T cell receptor beta chains from one sample, sequenced in a study of post-analysis software for immune sequencing data. TCR beta cDNA libraries had unique molecular identifiers. TCRdb passed the PCR reads through MiXCR, listing each CDR3 protein once. The table has approximately 690,000 distinct CDR3 sequences, 55% to 60% seen once. No antigen is known for these receptors. Study-wide results and caveats: The study found TRBV5-6, TRBV5-1 and TRBV20-1 among a few TRBV segments more frequent in patients than controls.

Sequencing was performed on blood. Every receptor here comes from a girl aged 2-15 years with multiple sclerosis.

A single count supports this clonotype. This chain uses TRBV10-2 with TRBJ2-1; the match to TRBD2 covers 8 bases. This CDR3 is 17 amino acids long. CDR1 is WSHSY, CDR2 SAAADI, per germline. The J segment lost 1 base and the V segment lost 3 bases, leaving 8 bases of the junction unmatched. The CDR3: CASSDREGLKSYNEQFF. CDR3 nucleotide sequence: TGCGCCAGCAGTGATCGGGAGGGACTAAAATCCTACAATGAGCAGTTCTTC.

The chain links TRBV20-1 to TRBJ2-7; D possibly corresponds to TRBD1 (7 bases). This CDR3 is built from 15 residues. Looked up from germline, CDR1 is DFQATT and CDR2 is SNEGSKA (reference sequence). The V end lost 0 bases, the J end lost 2 bases, and 14 bases lay between the germline ends. The DNA of the CDR3 is TGCAGTGCTAGAGACTTCCAGGGGGGTGCCTACGAGCAGTACTTC. Translated, it gives CSARDFQGGAYEQYF.